This TCR beta chain derives from a study of T-cell reconstitution after alpha-beta-depleted transplantation in children. Unique molecular identifiers were incorporated when the TCRbeta library was constructed. TCRdb itself ran the PCR reads through MiXCR, one entry per CDR3 protein. Among more than 450,000 distinct CDR3 sequences listed, around 19% were seen once. V lost 3 bases to trimming and J lost 4 bases, with 19 bases between them. This CDR3 contains 16 residues. Germline lookup yields CDR1 SGHRS and CDR2 YFSETQ. Sequencing was performed on PBMCs from the stem cell graft donor, taken from the stem cell graft. The receptor was derived from a human donor who donated a stem cell graft to a child with acute lymphoblastic leukemia. The chain links TRBV5-1 to TRBJ1-1; D may be TRBD1 (6 bases). CDR3: CASSSLQGLYITEAFF. The CDR3 nucleotides are TGCGCCAGCAGCTCCCTACAGGGCCTGTATATCACTGAAGCTTTCTTT.